This T cell receptor beta chain was found in a study of T-cell memory formation after mild COVID-19. From the 5' RACE reads, TCRdb called clonotypes with MiXCR, one entry per CDR3 protein. The sample holds around 500,000 distinct CDR3 sequences; approximately 18% are singletons and the top ten take more than 9%. This clonotype was seen more than once but under ten times. The V gene's germline CDR1 is LGHDT and CDR2 YNNKEL (reference sequence). This CDR3 is built from 14 residues. Trimming took 8 bases from V and 0 from J, leaving 11 bases between them. The receptor comes from an adult woman who had mild COVID-19 (a few samples of this study predate the infection). Cell type and time point are not known. V gene TRBV3-1 combines with J gene TRBJ2-1; weak D call: TRBD2 (5 bases). Sequences were obtained from PBMCs or a T cell subset sorted from them (not recorded which). The CDR3 sequence: CASGGLGSYNEQFF. The CDR3, as DNA: TGTGCCAGCGGCGGACTGGGCTCCTACAATGAGCAGTTCTTC.